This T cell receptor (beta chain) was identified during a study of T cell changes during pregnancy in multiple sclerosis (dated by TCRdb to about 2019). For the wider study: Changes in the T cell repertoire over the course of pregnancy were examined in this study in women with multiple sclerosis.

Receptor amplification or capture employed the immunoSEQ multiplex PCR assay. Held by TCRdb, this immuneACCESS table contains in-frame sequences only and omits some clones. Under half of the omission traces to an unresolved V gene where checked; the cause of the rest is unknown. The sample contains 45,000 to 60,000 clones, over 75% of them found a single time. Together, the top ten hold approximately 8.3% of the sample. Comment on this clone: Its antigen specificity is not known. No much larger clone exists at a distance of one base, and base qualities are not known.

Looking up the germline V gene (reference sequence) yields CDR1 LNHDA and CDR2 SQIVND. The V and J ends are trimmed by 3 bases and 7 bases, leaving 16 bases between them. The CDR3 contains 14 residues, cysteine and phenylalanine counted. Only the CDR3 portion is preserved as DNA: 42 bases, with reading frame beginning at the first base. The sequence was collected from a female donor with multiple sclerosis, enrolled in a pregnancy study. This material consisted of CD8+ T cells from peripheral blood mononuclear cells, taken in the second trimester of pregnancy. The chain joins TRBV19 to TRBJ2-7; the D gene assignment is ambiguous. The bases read TGTGCCAGTAGTATCATTGCGTTTGGGCAGGAGCAGTACTTC. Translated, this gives CASSIIAFGQEQYF.